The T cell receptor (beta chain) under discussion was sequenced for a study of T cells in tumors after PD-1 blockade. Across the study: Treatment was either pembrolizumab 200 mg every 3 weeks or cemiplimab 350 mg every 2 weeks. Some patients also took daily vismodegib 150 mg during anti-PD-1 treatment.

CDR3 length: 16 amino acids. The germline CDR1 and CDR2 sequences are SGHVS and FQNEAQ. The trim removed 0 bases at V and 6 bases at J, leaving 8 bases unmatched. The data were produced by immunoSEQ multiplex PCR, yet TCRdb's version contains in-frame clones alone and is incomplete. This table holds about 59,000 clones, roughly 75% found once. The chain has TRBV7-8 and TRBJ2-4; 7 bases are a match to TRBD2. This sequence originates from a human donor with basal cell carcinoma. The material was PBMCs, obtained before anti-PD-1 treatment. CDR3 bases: TGTGCCAGCAGCTTAGCCCAGGGACTATCGAGAAACATTCAGTACTTC. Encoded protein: CASSLAQGLSRNIQYF.